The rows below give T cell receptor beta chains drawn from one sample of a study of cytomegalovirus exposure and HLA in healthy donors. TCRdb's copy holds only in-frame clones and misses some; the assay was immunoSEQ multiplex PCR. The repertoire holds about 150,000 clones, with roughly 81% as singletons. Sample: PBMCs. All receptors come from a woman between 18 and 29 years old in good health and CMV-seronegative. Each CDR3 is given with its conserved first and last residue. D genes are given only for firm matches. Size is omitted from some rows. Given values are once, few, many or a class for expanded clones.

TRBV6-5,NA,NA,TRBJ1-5,TGTGCCAGCAGCAGACAAAGCAATCAGCCCCAGCATTTT,CASSRQSNQPQHF
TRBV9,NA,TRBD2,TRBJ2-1,TGTGCCAGCAGCGTTTCGGGGGGGCCGATCGATGAGCAGTTCTTC,CASSVSGGPIDEQFF
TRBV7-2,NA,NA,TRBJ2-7,TGTGCCAGCAGCTTAGTTCTCGGGGAGCAGTACTTC,CASSLVLGEQYF
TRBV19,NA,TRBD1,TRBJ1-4,TGTGCCAGTAGTATAAGGACAGGGGCTGGTGAAAAACTGTTTTTT,CASSIRTGAGEKLFF
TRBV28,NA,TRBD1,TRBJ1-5,TGTGCCAGCAGCTTTCGACAGGGTCCTAATCAGCCCCAGCATTTT,CASSFRQGPNQPQHF
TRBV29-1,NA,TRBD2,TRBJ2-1,TGCAGCGCTCCCCACGGGGGGGCCACCTACAATGAGCAGTTCTTC,CSAPHGGATYNEQFF
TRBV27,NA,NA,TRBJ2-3,TGTGCCAGCAGTTTATCGGCGACACCAGGAGATACGCAGTATTTT,CASSLSATPGDTQYF
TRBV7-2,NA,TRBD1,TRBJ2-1,TGTGCCAGCAGCTTAGGGCAGGGGGCCTACAATGAGCAGTTCTTC,CASSLGQGAYNEQFF
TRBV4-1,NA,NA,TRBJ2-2,TGCGCCAGCAGCCAAGGCGGGACCTACACCGGGGAGCTGTTTTTT,CASSQGGTYTGELFF
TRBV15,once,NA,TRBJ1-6,TGTGCCACCAAGGGGATTTCGTATAATTCACCCCTCCACTTT,CATKGISYNSPLHF
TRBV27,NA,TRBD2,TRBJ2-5,TGTGCCAGCAGCCGGACCCCCACTAGCGGGAGGCCCGAGACCCAGTACTTC,CASSRTPTSGRPETQYF
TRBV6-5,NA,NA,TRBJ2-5,TGTGCCAGCAGTCAGGGACACACTGGAGAGACCCAGTACTTC,CASSQGHTGETQYF
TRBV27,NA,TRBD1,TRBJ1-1,TGTGCCAGCAGGACAGGGAATGAAGCTTTCTTT,CASRTGNEAFF
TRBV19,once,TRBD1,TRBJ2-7,TGTGCCAGTAGTATAACGGGGACAGGGAGCTCCTACGAGCAGTACTTC,CASSITGTGSSYEQYF